The text below deals with one TCR beta chain. Its antigen is still unknown. The data derive from a study of cytomegalovirus exposure and HLA in healthy donors. Study context: The roughly 110 validation repertoires used the same platform as the 550 to 700 first-cohort repertoires (as reported by a later analysis). Whole-study findings and limits: Most TCR sequences were uncommon, yet certain public TCRs appeared in many donors. Subsequent analysis showed first-cohort TCR clusters tending to co-occur in 95 to 150 validation repertoires.

Sequencing was performed with immunoSEQ multiplex PCR; in TCRdb, only in-frame clones are kept and a portion is missing. This sample has 120,000 to 150,000 clones, with roughly 90% found just once. The V gene's germline CDR1 is SGHTA and CDR2 FQGTGA. Trimming cost V 4 bases and J 9 bases, with 16 bases left between them. The CDR3 is made up of 14 amino acids. V and J are TRBV7-3 and TRBJ2-1; D call uncertain. The TCR originated in a man between 18 and 35 years old in good health and CMV-seropositive. Sequenced material: PBMCs. The CDR3 nucleotides are TGTGCCAGCAGCTACTTCGAGCCGCCGAGTGAGCAGTTCTTC. Translation: CASSYFEPPSEQFF.